Described below is a single T cell receptor (beta chain) sequence and its context. The entry originates in a study of blood T cell repertoires in COVID-19. Across the whole study: From T cells, B-cell-depleted T cells, or PBMCs came the material, which was cDNA or gDNA.

The data were produced by immunoSEQ multiplex PCR, yet TCRdb's version contains in-frame clones alone and is incomplete. The table shows under 130,000 clones, with around 81% occurring only once. Germline V gene sequence: CDR1 SGHAT, CDR2 FQNNGV. The CDR3 is made up of 13 amino acids. V shed 0 bases and J shed 5 bases, with 7 bases lying between them. Sequencing was done on a sample of peripheral blood. This receptor was taken from a man older than 75 with acute or convalescent COVID-19. The gene calls are TRBV11-2 and TRBJ1-1, with D unclear. CDR3: CASSLDQLTEAFF. CDR3 bases: TGTGCCAGCAGCTTAGATCAACTGACTGAAGCTTTCTTT. The entire variable domain, with the rest obtained from reference TRBV11-2 and TRBJ1-1, is as follows: EAGVAQSPRYKIIEKRQSVAFWCNPISGHATLYWYQQILGQGPKLLIQFQNNGVVDDSQLPKDRFSAERLKGVDSTLKIQPAKLEDSAVYLCASSLDQLTEAFFGQGTRLTVV.